This T cell receptor beta chain was observed in a study of T-cell memory formation after mild COVID-19. V shed 0 bases and J shed 8 bases, with 13 bases lying between them. The CDR3 runs 14 residues. Looked up from germline, CDR1 is LNHNV and CDR2 is YYDKDF (reference sequence). For this clonotype: What it recognizes is unknown.

From the 5' RACE reads, TCRdb called clonotypes with MiXCR, one entry per CDR3 protein. In the table there are around 340,000 distinct CDR3 sequences, 10% to 15% of which are singletons. Study-wide points: A balance of CD4 and CD8 characterized clones contracting day 15 to 85, whereas later expanders leaned CD4+.

The TCR comes from a man aged 18 to 35 who had mild COVID-19 (a few samples of this study predate the infection). Cell type and time point are not known. The V and J genes are TRBV15 and TRBJ1-2; D ambiguous. The specimen was PBMCs or a T cell subset sorted from them (not recorded which). This CDR3 is CATSRDPGPGGYTF. Written as DNA, the CDR3 is TGTGCCACCAGCAGAGATCCTGGGCCAGGAGGCTACACCTTC.